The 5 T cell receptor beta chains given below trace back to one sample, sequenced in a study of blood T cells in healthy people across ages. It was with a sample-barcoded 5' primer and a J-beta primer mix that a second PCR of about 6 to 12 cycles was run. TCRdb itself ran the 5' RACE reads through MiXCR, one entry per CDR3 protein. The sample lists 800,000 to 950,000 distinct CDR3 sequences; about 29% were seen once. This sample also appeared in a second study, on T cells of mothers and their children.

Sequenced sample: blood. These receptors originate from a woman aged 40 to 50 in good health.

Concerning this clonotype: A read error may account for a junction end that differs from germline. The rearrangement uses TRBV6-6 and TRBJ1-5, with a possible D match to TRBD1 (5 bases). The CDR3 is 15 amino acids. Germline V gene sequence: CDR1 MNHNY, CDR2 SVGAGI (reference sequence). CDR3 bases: TGTGCCGGCAGATCCGACAGATATAGCAATCAGCCCCAGCATTTT. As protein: CAGRSDRYSNQPQHF.

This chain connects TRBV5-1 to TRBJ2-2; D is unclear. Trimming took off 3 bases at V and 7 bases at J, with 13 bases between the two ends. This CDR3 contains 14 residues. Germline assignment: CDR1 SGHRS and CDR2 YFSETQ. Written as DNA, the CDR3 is TGCGCCAGCAGCTCCTCGGATGGTGGCGGGGAGCTGTTTTTT. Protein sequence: CASSSSDGGGELFF.

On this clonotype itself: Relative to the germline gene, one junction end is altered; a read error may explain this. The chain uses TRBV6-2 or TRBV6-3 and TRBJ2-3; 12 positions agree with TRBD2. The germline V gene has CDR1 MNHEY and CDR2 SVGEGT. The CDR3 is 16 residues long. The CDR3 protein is CAGSFGLAGITDTQYF. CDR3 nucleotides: TGTGCCGGCAGTTTCGGACTAGCGGGAATCACAGATACGCAGTATTTT.

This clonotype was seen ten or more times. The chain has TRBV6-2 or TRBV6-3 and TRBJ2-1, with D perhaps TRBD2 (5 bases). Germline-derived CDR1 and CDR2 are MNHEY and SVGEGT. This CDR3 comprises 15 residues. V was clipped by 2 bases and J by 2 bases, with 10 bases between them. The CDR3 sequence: CASSYEGITYNEQFF. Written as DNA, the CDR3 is TGTGCCAGCAGTTACGAGGGCATTACCTACAATGAGCAGTTCTTC.

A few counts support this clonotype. CDR3 sequence: CASRRGGGAETQYF. The CDR3 nucleotides are TGTGCCAGCAGGCGGGGCGGGGGAGCAGAGACCCAGTACTTC. The V and J genes are TRBV7-2 and TRBJ2-5; 7 nucleotides line up with TRBD2. From germline, CDR1 is SGHTA and CDR2 FQGNSA. V dropped 6 bases and J dropped 4; count of bases not matched to a gene: 8. This CDR3 is built from 14 residues.